This T cell receptor beta chain was profiled in a study of blood T cell repertoires in COVID-19. Turning to the study itself: Samples of COVID-19 (acute and convalescent) were obtained from the United States, Italy and Spain. The analysed material was cDNA or gDNA that came from T cells, B-cell-depleted T cells, or PBMCs.

Per the authors' pipeline: Amplification of reference gene primers provided the estimated nucleated cell counts. Assay: immunoSEQ multiplex PCR; the TCRdb copy retains only in-frame clones and omits some. V, J and clone size were drawn from that table, and D and trimming were deduced from the DNA. This table has around 190,000 clones, around 89% appearing once. V was clipped by 4 bases and J by 4 bases; unmatched bases: 6. The CDR3 covers 16 residues. Germline assignment: CDR1 MNHNS and CDR2 SASEGT. This clonotype originated in a human donor in a cohort sampled during active COVID-19. Sequencing used peripheral blood. This chain links TRBV6-1 with TRBJ2-1; 11 nucleotides match TRBD2. For the CDR3, the DNA is TGTGCCAGCAGTGCTAACCTAGCGGGGGGTTACAATGAGCAGTTCTTC. Translation: CASSANLAGGYNEQFF.